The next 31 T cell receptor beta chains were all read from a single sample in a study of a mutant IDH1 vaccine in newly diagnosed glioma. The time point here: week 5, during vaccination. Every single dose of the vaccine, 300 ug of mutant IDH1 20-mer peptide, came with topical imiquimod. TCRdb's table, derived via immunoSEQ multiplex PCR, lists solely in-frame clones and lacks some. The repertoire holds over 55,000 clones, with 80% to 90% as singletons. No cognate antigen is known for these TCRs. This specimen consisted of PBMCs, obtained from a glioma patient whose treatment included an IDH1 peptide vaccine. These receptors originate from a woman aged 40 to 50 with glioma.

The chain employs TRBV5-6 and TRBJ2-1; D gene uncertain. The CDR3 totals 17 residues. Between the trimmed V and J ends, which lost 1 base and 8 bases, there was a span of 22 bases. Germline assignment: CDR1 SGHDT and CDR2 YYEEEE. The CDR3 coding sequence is TGTGCCAGCAGCTTGTCGTTCGTGGTTGACCAACCGGATGAGCAGTTCTTC. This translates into CASSLSFVVDQPDEQFF.

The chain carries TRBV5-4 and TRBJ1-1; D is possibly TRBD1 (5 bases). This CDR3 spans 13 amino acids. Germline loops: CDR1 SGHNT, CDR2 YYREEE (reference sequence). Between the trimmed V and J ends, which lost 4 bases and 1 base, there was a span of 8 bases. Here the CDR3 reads CASSLGGNTEAFF. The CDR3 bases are TGTGCCAGCAGCCTCGGGGGGAACACTGAAGCTTTCTTT.

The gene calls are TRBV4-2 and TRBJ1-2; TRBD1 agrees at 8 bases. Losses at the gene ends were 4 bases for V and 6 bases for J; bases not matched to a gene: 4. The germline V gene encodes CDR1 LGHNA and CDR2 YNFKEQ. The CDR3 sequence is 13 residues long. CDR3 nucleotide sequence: TGTGCCAGCAGCCGAGGACAGGGTCATGGCTACACCTTC. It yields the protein CASSRGQGHGYTF.

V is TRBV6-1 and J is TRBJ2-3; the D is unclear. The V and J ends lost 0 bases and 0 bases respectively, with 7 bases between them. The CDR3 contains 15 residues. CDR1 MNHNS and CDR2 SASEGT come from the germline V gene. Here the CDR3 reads CASSEAPRSTDTQYF. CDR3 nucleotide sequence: TGTGCCAGCAGTGAAGCGCCTAGGAGCACAGATACGCAGTATTTT.

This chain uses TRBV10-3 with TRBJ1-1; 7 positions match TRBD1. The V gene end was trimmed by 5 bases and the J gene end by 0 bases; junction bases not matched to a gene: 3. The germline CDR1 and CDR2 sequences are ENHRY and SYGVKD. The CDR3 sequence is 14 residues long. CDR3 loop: CAISTGQMNTEAFF. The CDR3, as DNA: TGTGCCATCAGTACGGGACAGATGAACACTGAAGCTTTCTTT.

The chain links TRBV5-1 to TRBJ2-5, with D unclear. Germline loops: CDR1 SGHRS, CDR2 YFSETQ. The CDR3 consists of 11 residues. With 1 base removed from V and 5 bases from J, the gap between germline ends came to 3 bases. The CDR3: CASSLLETQYF. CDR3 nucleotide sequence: TGCGCCAGCAGCTTGTTGGAGACCCAGTACTTC.

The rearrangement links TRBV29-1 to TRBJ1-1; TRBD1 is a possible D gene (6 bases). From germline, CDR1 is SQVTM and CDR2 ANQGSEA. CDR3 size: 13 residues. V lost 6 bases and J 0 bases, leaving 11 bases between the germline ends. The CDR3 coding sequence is TGCAGCGTCGATACAGGGTTGAACACTGAAGCTTTCTTT. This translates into CSVDTGLNTEAFF.

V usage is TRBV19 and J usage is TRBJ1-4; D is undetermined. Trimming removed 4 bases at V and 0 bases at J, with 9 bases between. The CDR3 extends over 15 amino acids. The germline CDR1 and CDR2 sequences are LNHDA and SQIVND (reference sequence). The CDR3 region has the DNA TGTGCCAGTAGTACCTTACACGCAACTAATGAAAAACTGTTTTTT. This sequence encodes CASSTLHATNEKLFF.

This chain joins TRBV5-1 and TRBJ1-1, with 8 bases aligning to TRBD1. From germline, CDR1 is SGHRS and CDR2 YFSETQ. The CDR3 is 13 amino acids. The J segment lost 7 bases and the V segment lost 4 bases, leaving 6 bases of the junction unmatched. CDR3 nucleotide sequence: TGCGCCAGCAGCCCCGGGACAGGCAATGAAGCTTTCTTT. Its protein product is CASSPGTGNEAFF.

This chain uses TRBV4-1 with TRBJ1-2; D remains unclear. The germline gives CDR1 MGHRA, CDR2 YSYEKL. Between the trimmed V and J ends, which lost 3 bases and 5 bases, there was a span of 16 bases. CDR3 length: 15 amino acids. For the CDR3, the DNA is TGCGCCAGCAGCCACCCAGACCGAGGGCTTTATGGCTACACCTTC. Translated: CASSHPDRGLYGYTF.

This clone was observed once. CDR3 residues: CASDRSGGAGDTQYF. The CDR3 region has the DNA TGTGCTAGTGACCGTAGCGGGGGGGCAGGAGATACGCAGTATTTT. The V call is TRBV12-5, the J call TRBJ2-3; TRBD2 matches 11 bases. Germline CDR1 is LGHNT and CDR2 is FRNRAP. V shed 7 bases and J 5 bases; nucleotides not matched to a gene: 8. The CDR3 covers 15 residues.

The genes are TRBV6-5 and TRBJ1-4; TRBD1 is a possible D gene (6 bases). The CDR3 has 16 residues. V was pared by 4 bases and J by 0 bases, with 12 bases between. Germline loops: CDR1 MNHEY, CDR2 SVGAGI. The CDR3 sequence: CASSFHRGPTNEKLFF. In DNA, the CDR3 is TGTGCCAGCAGTTTCCACCGGGGGCCAACTAATGAAAAACTGTTTTTT.

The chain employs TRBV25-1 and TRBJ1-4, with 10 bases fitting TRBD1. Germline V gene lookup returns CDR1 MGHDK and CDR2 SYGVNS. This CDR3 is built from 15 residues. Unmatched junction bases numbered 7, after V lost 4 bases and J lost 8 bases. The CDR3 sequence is CASSAPDRGSEKLFF. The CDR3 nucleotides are TGTGCCAGCAGTGCCCCGGACAGGGGGAGCGAAAAACTGTTTTTT.

The chain's CDR3 is CASSSRDRGTEAFF. CDR3 bases: TGTGCCAGCAGCTCCCGGGACAGGGGCACTGAAGCTTTCTTT. The genes are TRBV7-9 and TRBJ1-1; 10 bases align to TRBD1. The CDR3 loop spans 14 amino acids. Germline CDR1 reads SEHNR; CDR2 reads FQNEAQ (reference sequence). J gave up 4 bases and V 4 bases, and 3 bases lay outside the gene matches.

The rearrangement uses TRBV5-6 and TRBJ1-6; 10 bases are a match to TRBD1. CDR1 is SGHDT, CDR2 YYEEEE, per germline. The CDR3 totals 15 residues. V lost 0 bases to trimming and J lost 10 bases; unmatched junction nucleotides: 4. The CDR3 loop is CASSLGDRGRSPLHF. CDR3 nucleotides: TGTGCCAGCAGCTTGGGGGACAGGGGCCGATCACCCCTCCACTTT.

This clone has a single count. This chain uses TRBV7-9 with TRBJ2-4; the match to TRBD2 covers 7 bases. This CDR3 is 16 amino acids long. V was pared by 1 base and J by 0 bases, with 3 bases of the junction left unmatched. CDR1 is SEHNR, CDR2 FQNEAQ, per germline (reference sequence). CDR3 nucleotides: TGTGCCAGCAGCTTAGGAGCGGGACGAGCCAAAAACATTCAGTACTTC. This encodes CASSLGAGRAKNIQYF.

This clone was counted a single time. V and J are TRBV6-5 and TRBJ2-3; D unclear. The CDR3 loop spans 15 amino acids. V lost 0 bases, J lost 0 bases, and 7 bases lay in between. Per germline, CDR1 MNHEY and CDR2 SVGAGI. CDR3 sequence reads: CASSYSSRSTDTQYF. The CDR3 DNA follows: TGTGCCAGCAGTTACTCCTCTCGGAGCACAGATACGCAGTATTTT.

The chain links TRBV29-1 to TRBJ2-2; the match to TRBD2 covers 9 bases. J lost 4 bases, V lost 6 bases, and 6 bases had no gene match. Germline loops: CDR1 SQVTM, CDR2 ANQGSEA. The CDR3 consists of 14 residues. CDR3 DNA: TGCAGCGTCCAGCGGGGGGCGAGCACCGGGGAGCTGTTTTTT. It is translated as CSVQRGASTGELFF.

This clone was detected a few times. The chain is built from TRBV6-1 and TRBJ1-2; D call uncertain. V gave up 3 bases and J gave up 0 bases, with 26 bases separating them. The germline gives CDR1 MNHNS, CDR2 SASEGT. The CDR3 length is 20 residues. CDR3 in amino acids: CASSDLALGRPWITNYGYTF. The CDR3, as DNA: TGTGCCAGCAGTGATTTAGCCTTGGGCCGGCCCTGGATTACTAACTATGGCTACACCTTC.

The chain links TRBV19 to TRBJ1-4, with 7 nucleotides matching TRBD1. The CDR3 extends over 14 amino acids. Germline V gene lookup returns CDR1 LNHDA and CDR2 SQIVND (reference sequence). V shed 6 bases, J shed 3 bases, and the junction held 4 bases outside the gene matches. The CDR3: CASRYRGANEKLFF. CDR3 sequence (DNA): TGTGCCAGTAGGTACAGGGGAGCTAATGAAAAACTGTTTTTT.

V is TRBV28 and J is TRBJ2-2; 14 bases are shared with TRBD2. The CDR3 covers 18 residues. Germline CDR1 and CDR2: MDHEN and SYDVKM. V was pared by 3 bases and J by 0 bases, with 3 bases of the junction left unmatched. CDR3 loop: CASSLTSGRAANTGELFF. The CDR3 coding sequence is TGTGCCAGCAGTTTGACTAGCGGGAGGGCGGCGAACACCGGGGAGCTGTTTTTT.

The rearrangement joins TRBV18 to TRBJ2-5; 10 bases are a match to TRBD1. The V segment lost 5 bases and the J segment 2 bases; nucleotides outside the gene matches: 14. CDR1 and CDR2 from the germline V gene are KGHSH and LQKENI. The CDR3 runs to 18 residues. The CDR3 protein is CASSARRQGAGSQETQYF. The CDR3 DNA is TGTGCCAGCTCAGCCAGGCGACAGGGGGCGGGATCTCAAGAGACCCAGTACTTC.

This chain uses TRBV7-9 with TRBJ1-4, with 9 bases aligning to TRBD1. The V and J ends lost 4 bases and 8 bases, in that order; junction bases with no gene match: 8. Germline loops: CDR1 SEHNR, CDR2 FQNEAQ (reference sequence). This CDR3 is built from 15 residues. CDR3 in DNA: TGTGCCAGCAGCTCTCCCCGGACAGGGGCCGAAAAACTGTTTTTT. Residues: CASSSPRTGAEKLFF.

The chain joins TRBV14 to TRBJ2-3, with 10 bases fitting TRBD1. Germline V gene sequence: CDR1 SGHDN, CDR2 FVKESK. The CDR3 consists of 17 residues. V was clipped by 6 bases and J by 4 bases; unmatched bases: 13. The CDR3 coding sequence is TGTGCCAGCAGTCTAACGGGACAGGGGCTTAGGCCAGATACGCAGTATTTT. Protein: CASSLTGQGLRPDTQYF. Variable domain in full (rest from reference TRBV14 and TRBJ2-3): EAGVTQFPSHSVIEKGQTVTLRCDPISGHDNLYWYRRVMGKEIKFLLHFVKESKQDESGMPNNRFLAERTGGTYSTLKVQPAELEDSGVYFCASSLTGQGLRPDTQYFGPGTRLTVL.

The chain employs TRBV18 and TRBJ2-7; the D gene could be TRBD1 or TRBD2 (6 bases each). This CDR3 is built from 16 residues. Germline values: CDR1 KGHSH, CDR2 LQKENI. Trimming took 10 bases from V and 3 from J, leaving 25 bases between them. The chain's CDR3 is CATTTGRRGMIYEQYF. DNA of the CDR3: TGTGCCACCACGACGGGGCGGAGGGGGATGATCTACGAGCAGTACTTC.

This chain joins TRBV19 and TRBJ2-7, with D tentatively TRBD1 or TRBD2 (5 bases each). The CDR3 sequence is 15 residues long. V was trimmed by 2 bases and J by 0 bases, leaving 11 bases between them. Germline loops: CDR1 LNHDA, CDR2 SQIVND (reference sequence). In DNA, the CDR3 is TGTGCCAGTAGTATAAGTACAGGAGGCTCCTACGAGCAGTACTTC. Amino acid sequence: CASSISTGGSYEQYF.

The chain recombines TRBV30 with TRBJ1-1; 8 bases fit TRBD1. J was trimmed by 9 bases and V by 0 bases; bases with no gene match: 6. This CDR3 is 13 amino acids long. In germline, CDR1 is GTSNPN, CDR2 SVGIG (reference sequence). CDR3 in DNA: TGTGCCTGGAGTGTCCAGGGGGCTGATAAAGCTTTCTTT. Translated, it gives CAWSVQGADKAFF.

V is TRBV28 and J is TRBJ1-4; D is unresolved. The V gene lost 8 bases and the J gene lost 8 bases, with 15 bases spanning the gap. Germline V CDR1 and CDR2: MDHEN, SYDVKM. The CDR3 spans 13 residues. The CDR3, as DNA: TGTGCCAGCCACGGACGGGTTTGGGAAAAACTGTTTTTT. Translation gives CASHGRVWEKLFF.

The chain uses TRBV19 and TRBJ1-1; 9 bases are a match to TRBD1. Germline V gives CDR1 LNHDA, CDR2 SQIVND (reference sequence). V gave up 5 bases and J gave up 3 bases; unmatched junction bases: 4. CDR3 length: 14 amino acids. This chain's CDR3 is CASSAYRGHTEAFF. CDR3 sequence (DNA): TGTGCCAGTAGTGCTTACAGGGGGCACACTGAAGCTTTCTTT.

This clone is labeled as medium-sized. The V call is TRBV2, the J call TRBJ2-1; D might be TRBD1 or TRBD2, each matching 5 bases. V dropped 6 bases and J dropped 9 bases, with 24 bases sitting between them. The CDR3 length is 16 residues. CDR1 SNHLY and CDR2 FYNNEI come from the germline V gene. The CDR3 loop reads CASSPKGRQLFVEQFF. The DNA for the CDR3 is TGTGCCAGCAGCCCCAAGGGACGGCAATTGTTTGTTGAGCAGTTCTTC.

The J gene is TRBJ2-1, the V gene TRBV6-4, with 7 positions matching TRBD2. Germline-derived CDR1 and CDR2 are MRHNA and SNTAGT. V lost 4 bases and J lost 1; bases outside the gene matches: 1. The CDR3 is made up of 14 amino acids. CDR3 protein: CASSARESYNEQFF. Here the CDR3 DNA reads TGTGCCAGCAGTGCGCGGGAGTCCTACAATGAGCAGTTCTTC.